This TCR beta chain originates from a study of CD8 T cells in ankylosing spondylitis. On this clonotype itself: What it recognizes is unknown.

Study findings and constraints: In ankylosing spondylitis blood, a motif of roughly 8 highly homologous TCR beta variants appeared characteristic.

MiXCR, applied by TCRdb to the 5' RACE reads, yields one record per CDR3 protein. The repertoire holds a few hundred thousand distinct CDR3 sequences, with 17% as singletons. CDR3 length: 15 residues. Unmatched junction bases numbered 7, after V lost 6 bases and J lost 3 bases. Germline V lookup: CDR1 MDHEN, CDR2 SYDVKM. This chain connects TRBV28 to TRBJ2-2; TRBD1 aligns across 7 bases. The sequenced sample consisted of blood, either unsorted or a sorted T cell fraction (not recorded which). This receptor was obtained from a male donor with ankylosing spondylitis. CDR3 sequence: CASSQDRLYTGELFF. DNA for the CDR3: TGTGCCAGCAGCCAGGACAGGCTATACACCGGGGAGCTGTTTTTT.